A single TCR beta chain is shown here with its context. Its antigen is unidentified. Relative to the germline gene, one junction end is altered; a read error may explain this. This CDR3 comprises 15 residues. Germline V lookup: CDR1 MNHNS, CDR2 SASEGT. TCRdb used MiXCR to reprocess the 5' RACE reads, holding one entry per CDR3 protein. The table records 600,000 to 700,000 distinct CDR3 sequences, approximately 21% of them present only once. This sample stems from a study of identical twins. General observations from the study: Models came in too low on out-of-frame TCR alpha sharing in monozygotic twins. Clonotypes of the beta chain that were abundant in cord blood carried fewer insertions (memory repertoires showed none).

The same specimen was also included in a second study, on T cells expressing NK-cell markers.

The V and J genes are TRBV6-1 and TRBJ1-3, with a tentative D call TRBD1 (5 bases). This clonotype was sampled from a woman under 30 in good health. Sequenced: PBMCs. Here the CDR3 DNA reads TGTGCCAGCAGTAAAGCGGGACTCTCTGGAAACACCATATATTTT. Its protein product is CASSKAGLSGNTIYF.